The 26 T cell receptor beta chains listed next were all sequenced from one sample in a study of glioma-infiltrating T cells. Using RNA template, CDR3s of TCR alpha and beta were amplified with iRepertoire arm-PCR. MiXCR was run by TCRdb on the multiplex PCR reads, yielding one entry per CDR3 protein. The sample holds a few hundred thousand distinct CDR3 sequences; about two fifths are singletons and the top ten take around 12%. The sample comprised glioma tissue, nonneoplastic brain tissue, or PBMCs (not recorded which). Every receptor here comes from a human donor with low-grade glioma or glioblastoma, undergoing nonglioma brain surgery, or in good health (not recorded which).

This clonotype was observed a few times. The chain employs TRBV15 and TRBJ2-7; possibly TRBD2 for D (6 bases). CDR3 length equals 15 residues. Trimming shortened V by 0 bases and J by 0 bases, and 9 bases separated the two germline ends. CDR1 and CDR2 from the germline V gene are LNHNV and YYDKDF (reference sequence). CDR3 sequence: CATSREGGNSYEQYF. CDR3 nucleotides: TGTGCCACCAGCAGAGAAGGCGGGAACTCCTACGAGCAGTACTTC. Combining the CDR3 with reference TRBV15 and TRBJ2-7 gives the whole variable domain DAMVIQNPRYQVTQFGKPVTLSCSQTLNHNVMYWYQQKSSQAPKLLFHYYDKDFNNEADTPDNFQSRRPNTSFCFLDIRSPGLGDTAMYLCATSREGGNSYEQYFGPGTRLTVT.

The chain links TRBV15 to TRBJ2-7; a possible D gene is TRBD1 (5 bases). The CDR3 spans 16 residues. V was clipped by 0 bases and J by 3 bases, with 15 bases between them. Germline values: CDR1 LNHNV, CDR2 YYDKDF (reference sequence). Here the CDR3 DNA reads TGTGCCACCAGCAGAGATAAATGGCACAGGAGCTACGAGCAGTACTTC. Translation gives CATSRDKWHRSYEQYF.

Comment on this clonotype: At one boundary the junction diverges from the germline segment, which might be a read error. The V call is TRBV6-2 or TRBV6-3, the J call TRBJ2-1, with 8 nucleotides matching TRBD2. The CDR3 loop spans 17 amino acids. Germline CDR1 reads MNHEY; CDR2 reads SVGEGT. The CDR3 DNA follows: TGTGCCATCAGTGGTCCCTTGGAGCGGGAGTCGGTCAATGAGCAGTTCTTC. This gives the protein CAISGPLERESVNEQFF.

Many counts were recorded for this clonotype. The V and J genes are TRBV6-1 and TRBJ2-7; no firm D call. The CDR3 has 12 amino acids. V gave up 8 bases and J gave up 2 bases, with 10 bases separating them. Germline V gives CDR1 MNHNS, CDR2 SASEGT. CDR3 protein: CASGETTYEQYF. The DNA for the CDR3 is TGTGCCAGCGGGGAAACTACCTACGAGCAGTACTTC.

The genes are TRBV7-9 and TRBJ2-3, with D tentatively TRBD2 (5 bases). The CDR3 length is 17 residues. Trimming cost V 6 bases and J 4 bases, with 23 bases left between them. Germline loops: CDR1 SEHNR, CDR2 FQNEAQ (reference sequence). The CDR3 DNA reads TGTGCCAGCAGTCGGAGGAGACTAACCTCGGCGCCAGATACGCAGTATTTT. Translation: CASSRRRLTSAPDTQYF.

This clonotype has ten or more counts. The chain employs TRBV6-2 or TRBV6-3 and TRBJ1-2; TRBD1 agrees at 8 bases. V was clipped by 5 bases and J by 8 bases; unmatched bases: 16. The CDR3 sequence is 16 residues long. CDR1 is MNHEY and CDR2 is SVGEGT in the germline V gene. In DNA, the CDR3 is TGTGCCAGCAGTGGGTGGACAGGGCGCCCGATAGGAGGCTACACCTTC. This sequence encodes CASSGWTGRPIGGYTF.

This clonotype turned up a few times. The rearrangement joins TRBV20-1 to TRBJ2-7; TRBD1 matches at 10 bases. CDR3 length: 16 amino acids. Per germline, CDR1 DFQATT and CDR2 SNEGSKA (reference sequence). V lost 0 bases and J lost 3; bases outside the gene matches: 8. The CDR3 DNA reads as TGCAGTGCTAGAGATCCCTGGACAGGGGGTAACTACGAGCAGTACTTC. It translates to CSARDPWTGGNYEQYF.

This clonotype was observed a single time. A read error may be the cause here, since a much bigger clone is one base away. V is TRBV27 and J is TRBJ2-3; 11 nucleotides align to TRBD2. The CDR3 has 14 residues. Germline V gene lookup returns CDR1 MNHEY and CDR2 SMNVEV (reference sequence). V lost 8 bases and J lost 8; bases outside the gene matches: 9. The CDR3 coding sequence is TGTGCCAGCGGTGACGGGACTAGCGGTGGTACGCAGTATTTT. It is translated as CASGDGTSGGTQYF.

The V call is TRBV7-2, the J call TRBJ2-7, with a weak D call TRBD1 (6 bases). This CDR3 spans 14 amino acids. The V end lost 0 bases, the J end lost 6 bases, and 12 bases lay between the germline ends. Germline CDR1 is SGHTA and CDR2 is FQGNSA. The CDR3 sequence: CASSLARGSGEQYF. The DNA for the CDR3 is TGTGCCAGCAGCTTAGCCAGGGGATCGGGCGAGCAGTACTTC.

This chain joins TRBV18 and TRBJ1-6; 9 positions match TRBD1. After removal of 2 bases from V and 10 bases from J, the junction contained 9 bases not matched to a gene. CDR1 and CDR2 (germline): KGHSH, LQKENI. The CDR3 has 16 residues. CDR3 amino acids: CASSPTPVGQGSPLHF. As DNA, the CDR3 is TGTGCCAGCTCACCAACCCCGGTGGGACAGGGATCACCCCTCCACTTT.

Note on this clonotype: A junction boundary mismatches the germline segment, possibly from a read error. The chain combines TRBV7-3 with TRBJ2-2, with 10 bases that match TRBD2. The germline V gene encodes CDR1 SGHTA and CDR2 FQGTGA. The CDR3 sequence is 17 residues long. CDR3 in amino acids: CASSPRTSGPNTGELLF. The CDR3 DNA sequence: TGTGCCAGCAGCCCACGGACTAGCGGCCCGAACACCGGGGAGCTGCTTTTT. The whole variable domain, filled in from reference TRBV7-3 and TRBJ2-2, reads GAGVSQTPSNKVTEKGKYVELRCDPISGHTALYWYRQSLGQGPEFLIYFQGTGAADDSGLPNDRFFAVRPEGSVSTLKIQRTERGDSAVYLCASSPRTSGPNTGELLFGEGSRLTVL.

This clonotype was detected ten times or more. The chain employs TRBV6-2 or TRBV6-3 and TRBJ1-3; D is unclear. V was shortened by 2 bases and J by 0 bases, with 8 bases between the two germline ends. The germline V gene has CDR1 MNHEY and CDR2 SVGEGT. CDR3 length: 15 amino acids. This CDR3 is CASSYGQISGNTIYF. The CDR3 bases are TGTGCCAGCAGTTACGGGCAGATCTCTGGAAACACCATATATTTT.

As for this clonotype: This may arise from a read error, as a much more abundant clone is one base away. The V gene is TRBV6-5, the J gene TRBJ2-7, with D possibly TRBD2 on 6 matching bases. Germline V lookup: CDR1 MNHEY, CDR2 SVGAGI. This CDR3 has 13 residues. The CDR3 reads CASKGTGAYGQYF. CDR3 nucleotides: TGTGCCAGCAAAGGGACGGGAGCCTACGGGCAGTACTTC.

This clonotype was seen only a few times. The chain carries TRBV5-4 and TRBJ1-5, with D unclear. Trimming removed 0 bases at V and 4 bases at J, with 11 bases between. Per germline, CDR1 SGHNT and CDR2 YYREEE (reference sequence). The CDR3 has 15 amino acids. CDR3 coding DNA: TGTGCCAGCAGCTTGGATTTGCAGGCGAATCAGCCCCAGCATTTT. The encoded protein is CASSLDLQANQPQHF.

On this clonotype: The germline gene is not matched at one end of the junction; a read error may be the cause. This chain joins TRBV6-1 and TRBJ1-1; possible D gene TRBD1, 5 bases. The germline V gene has CDR1 MNHNS and CDR2 SASEGT. The CDR3 spans 15 residues. DNA of the CDR3: TGTGCCATCAGTGAGGCCGAGGGTAGGGGCACTGAAGCTTTCTTT. Translated: CAISEAEGRGTEAFF.

The chain recombines TRBV7-9 with TRBJ2-2; D call uncertain. The germline V and J ends were trimmed by 3 bases and 0 bases, with 14 bases remaining between them. The CDR3 loop spans 17 amino acids. Germline V gene sequence: CDR1 SEHNR, CDR2 FQNEAQ (reference sequence). In nucleotides, the CDR3 is TGTGCCAGCAGCTTTCCGGGTTGGCGACCGAACACCGGGGAGCTGTTTTTT. Its protein is CASSFPGWRPNTGELFF.

A word on this clonotype: This may be a read error: a much more frequent sequence differs by one nucleotide. This sequence joins TRBV15 and TRBJ2-3; D is undetermined. Germline V gives CDR1 LNHNV, CDR2 YYDKDF (reference sequence). This CDR3 has 12 residues. CDR3 loop: CATSSGADTQCF. The CDR3 DNA reads as TGTGCCACCAGCTCCGGTGCCGATACGCAGTGTTTT.

This clonotype was counted many times. This chain connects TRBV25-1 to TRBJ1-2; D remains unclear. The CDR3 spans 13 residues. Germline V gene lookup returns CDR1 MGHDK and CDR2 SYGVNS. Trimming cost V 2 bases and J 4 bases, with 8 bases left between them. CDR3 coding DNA: TGTGCCAGCAGTGAAAACCCTGGCTATGGCTACACCTTC. Its protein product is CASSENPGYGYTF.

This clonotype appeared a few times. The chain has TRBV28 and TRBJ2-1, with TRBD2 matching over 11 bases. The CDR3 totals 14 residues. V lost 6 bases and J lost 12; bases outside the gene matches: 10. The germline V gene has CDR1 MDHEN and CDR2 SYDVKM. The DNA of the CDR3 is TGTGCCAGCAGCTCGGGACTAGCGGAACTACGGCAGTTCTTC. Amino acids: CASSSGLAELRQFF.

Notes on this clonotype: This may arise from a read error, as a much more abundant clone is one base away. The final CDR3 position lacks the conserved phenylalanine or tryptophan, pointing to a likely read error. In DNA, the CDR3 is TGTGCCAGCAGCCCACAACGGGCTGAGCAGTTCCTC. This codes for CASSPQRAEQFL. The rearrangement uses TRBV6-6 and TRBJ2-1; D gene uncertain. Germline V gives CDR1 MNHNY, CDR2 SVGAGI (reference sequence). Trimming removed 6 bases at V and 9 bases at J, with 12 bases between. CDR3 length equals 12 residues.

There are a few counts of this clonotype. The rearrangement links TRBV7-2 to TRBJ1-1; possibly TRBD1 for D (5 bases). The CDR3 extends over 15 amino acids. V lost 1 base, J lost 4 bases, and 13 bases lay in between. Per the germline V gene, CDR1 is SGHTA and CDR2 is FQGNSA. The CDR3 loop is CASSLGRAGTTEAFF. In nucleotides, the CDR3 is TGTGCCAGCAGCTTAGGGCGAGCAGGGACCACTGAAGCTTTCTTT.

CDR3 sequence (DNA): TGTGCCAGCAGCTTAGCGCCTAGCGGGAACACCGGGGAGCTGTTTTTT. Protein sequence: CASSLAPSGNTGELFF. V is TRBV7-2 and J is TRBJ2-2, with TRBD2 matching over 7 bases. This CDR3 region has 16 residues. With V trimmed by 0 bases and J by 1 base, 2 bases remained unmatched. The germline CDR1 and CDR2 sequences are SGHTA and FQGNSA.

There are a few counts of this clonotype. The rearrangement uses TRBV7-9 and TRBJ2-1, with TRBD2 identical over 7 bases. Per the germline V gene, CDR1 is SEHNR and CDR2 is FQNEAQ (reference sequence). This CDR3 contains 15 residues. V trimming: 5 bases; J trimming: 3 bases; junction bases outside the gene matches: 7. The CDR3 sequence is CASSGGLNNYNEQFF. CDR3 bases: TGTGCCAGCAGCGGGGGACTAAATAACTACAATGAGCAGTTCTTC.

This clonotype was counted between two and nine times. The J gene is TRBJ2-1, the V gene TRBV11-1; D gene unclear. Per the germline V gene, CDR1 is SGHAT and CDR2 is FQDESV (reference sequence). The CDR3 sequence is 14 residues long. V was trimmed by 5 bases and J by 2 bases, leaving 10 bases between them. The CDR3 region is CASSTEATYNEQFF. The CDR3, as DNA: TGTGCCAGCAGCACTGAAGCGACCTACAATGAGCAGTTCTTC.

This clonotype has only a few counts. V usage is TRBV11-1 and J usage is TRBJ1-2; D is ambiguous. The CDR3 spans 14 residues. Trimming stripped 1 base from V and 8 bases from J, with 14 bases between. Germline CDR1 and CDR2: SGHAT and FQDESV (reference sequence). The CDR3 is CASSLVPGTEGYTF. The DNA of the CDR3 is TGTGCCAGCAGCTTAGTTCCCGGTACGGAAGGCTACACCTTC.

The CDR3 sequence is CASSVGPLSNEQFF. CDR3 coding DNA: TGCGCCAGCAGCGTGGGACCCCTGTCCAATGAGCAGTTCTTC. The chain carries TRBV5-1 and TRBJ2-1, with D perhaps given as TRBD1 or TRBD2 (5 bases each). V lost 4 bases to trimming and J lost 6 bases, with 14 bases between them. The CDR3 consists of 14 residues. Germline-derived CDR1 and CDR2 are SGHRS and YFSETQ.